This entry lists 29 T cell receptor beta chains sequenced from one sample in a study of CD8 T cells in ankylosing spondylitis. MiXCR, run by TCRdb on the 5' RACE reads, gives a single entry per CDR3 protein. The table lists roughly 230,000 distinct CDR3 sequences, approximately 8% of them singletons. Specimen: blood, either unsorted or a sorted T cell fraction (not recorded which). These receptors all stem from a female donor with ankylosing spondylitis or in good health (not recorded which).

This clonotype was recorded at least ten times. The chain joins TRBV6-1 to TRBJ2-3; TRBD1 aligns across 7 bases. The germline CDR1 and CDR2 sequences are MNHNS and SASEGT. Trimming cost V 8 bases and J 4 bases; bases outside gene matches: 12. This CDR3 region has 15 residues. The CDR3 loop reads CASGRQGIWADTQYF. Written as DNA, the CDR3 is TGTGCCAGCGGTAGACAGGGCATTTGGGCAGATACGCAGTATTTT.

This clonotype was detected many times. The V and J genes are TRBV7-9 and TRBJ1-1, with D possibly matching TRBD1 (5 bases). CDR1 and CDR2 (germline): SEHNR, FQNEAQ (reference sequence). The germline V and J ends were trimmed by 5 bases and 11 bases, with 18 bases remaining between them. The CDR3 length is 13 residues. The chain's CDR3 is CASSPRLEGYAFF. DNA for the CDR3: TGTGCCAGCAGCCCTCGGCTGGAGGGGTACGCTTTCTTT.

The table lists this clonotype with many counts. J is TRBJ2-1 and V is TRBV5-1; 9 bases fit TRBD2. With 0 bases clipped from V and 7 bases from J, the junction kept 5 bases outside the gene matches. The CDR3 spans 15 residues. The V gene's germline CDR1 is SGHRS and CDR2 YFSETQ. The CDR3 region has the DNA TGCGCCAGCAGCTTGGGGCGGGAGGGCCGGAATGAGCAGTTCTTC. Amino acids: CASSLGREGRNEQFF.

This clonotype was counted ten times or more. The genes are TRBV7-6 and TRBJ2-5; TRBD1 is a possible D gene (5 bases). Germline V gene lookup returns CDR1 SGHVS and CDR2 FNYEAQ. The CDR3 length is 15 residues. V lost 0 bases, J lost 1 base, and 9 bases lay in between. CDR3 DNA: TGTGCCAGCAGCTTAGCAACAGGCCTCCAAGAGACCCAGTACTTC. Encoded protein: CASSLATGLQETQYF.

The sample holds many counts of this clonotype. This rearrangement joins TRBV24-1 to TRBJ2-5; 8 nucleotides agree with TRBD1. Germline values: CDR1 KGHDR, CDR2 SFDVKD. After removal of 4 bases from V and 2 bases from J, the junction contained 11 bases not matched to a gene. This CDR3 region has 17 residues. The CDR3 is CATSDHRGVGVQETQYF. The DNA for the CDR3 is TGTGCCACCAGTGACCACAGGGGGGTGGGCGTTCAAGAGACCCAGTACTTC.

This chain connects TRBV11-2 to TRBJ1-1, with a weak D call TRBD1 (5 bases). In germline, CDR1 is SGHAT, CDR2 FQNNGV. V gave up 5 bases and J gave up 4 bases, with 26 bases separating them. CDR3 length: 18 residues. DNA of the CDR3: TGTGCCAGCAGCCTAGGTGCGGGGGAGGGTTTTTTGGGCACTGAAGCTTTCTTT. It encodes CASSLGAGEGFLGTEAFF.

In its sample, this clonotype was seen many times. The rearrangement uses TRBV6-2 or TRBV6-3 and TRBJ1-1; a possible D gene is TRBD1 (5 bases). The CDR3 runs to 16 residues. The germline V gene has CDR1 MNHEY and CDR2 SVGEGT. V was shortened by 2 bases and J by 0 bases, with 13 bases between the two germline ends. The CDR3 nucleotides are TGTGCCAGCAGTTACGGGGCCCGGACGGTGAACACTGAAGCTTTCTTT. Protein product: CASSYGARTVNTEAFF.

At least ten counts were recorded for this clonotype. The rearrangement joins TRBV27 to TRBJ1-1, with a tentative D call TRBD1 (6 bases). The CDR3 sequence is 15 residues long. Looked up from germline, CDR1 is MNHEY and CDR2 is SMNVEV (reference sequence). V lost 2 bases and J lost 6, with 16 bases in between. CDR3 DNA: TGTGCCAGCAGTTTACGGGACACAGGTTACTCTGAAGCTTTCTTT. Protein product: CASSLRDTGYSEAFF.

In DNA form, the CDR3 reads TGCAGTGCTATAAGGACAGGGGGCAAATTTGGTAATCAGCCCCAGCATTTT. It encodes CSAIRTGGKFGNQPQHF. The rearrangement uses TRBV20-1 and TRBJ1-5; 11 bases match TRBD1. V dropped 4 bases and J dropped 4; count of bases not matched to a gene: 12. Germline V CDR1 and CDR2: DFQATT, SNEGSKA (reference sequence). CDR3 length: 17 residues.

This clonotype has ten or more counts. The chain combines TRBV20-1 with TRBJ2-2, with 11 bases identical to TRBD2. V lost 6 bases, J lost 0 bases, and 3 bases stayed unmatched. This CDR3 is built from 15 residues. Germline V gene sequence: CDR1 DFQATT, CDR2 SNEGSKA (reference sequence). CDR3 bases: TGCAGTGCCCGGACTAGCGGGTCGAACACCGGGGAGCTGTTTTTT. Its translation is CSARTSGSNTGELFF.

This clonotype was detected many times. This chain joins TRBV30 and TRBJ1-4; D might be TRBD1 (5 bases). This CDR3 is built from 14 residues. V was pared by 4 bases and J by 7 bases, with 16 bases between. CDR1 is GTSNPN, CDR2 SVGIG, per germline (reference sequence). The CDR3 DNA reads as TGTGCCTGGACCCGACGGGGGGAAGGTGAAAAACTGTTTTTT. The encoded protein is CAWTRRGEGEKLFF.

This clonotype has more than one count but fewer than ten. This chain joins TRBV7-2 and TRBJ2-7; D assignment may be TRBD1 or TRBD2 (5 bases each). The CDR3 consists of 13 residues. V was shortened by 1 base and J by 3 bases, with 7 bases between the two germline ends. From germline, CDR1 is SGHTA and CDR2 FQGNSA. CDR3 in amino acids: CASSLGDLYEQYF. CDR3 DNA sequence: TGTGCCAGCAGCTTAGGGGACCTCTACGAGCAGTACTTC.

This clonotype was recorded at least ten times. The rearrangement links TRBV12-3 or TRBV12-4 to TRBJ2-7; D gene uncertain. The CDR3 consists of 12 residues. Between the trimmed V and J ends, which lost 7 bases and 6 bases, there was a span of 13 bases. The CDR3 loop reads CASTIYFAEQYF. CDR3 nucleotide sequence: TGTGCCAGCACAATTTATTTCGCCGAGCAGTACTTC.

In this sample, this clonotype turned up many times. The chain carries TRBV4-3 and TRBJ1-6; D is undetermined. CDR3 length: 15 amino acids. Trimming left V 0 bases short and J 9 bases short, with 12 bases between. Germline values: CDR1 LGHNA, CDR2 YSLEER. The CDR3: CASSQDIAKGSPLHF. CDR3 in DNA: TGCGCCAGCAGCCAAGATATAGCGAAGGGTTCACCCCTCCACTTT.

This clonotype was seen many times. The chain is built from TRBV12-3 or TRBV12-4 and TRBJ1-1; TRBD1 is a possible D gene (5 bases). V gave up 3 bases and J gave up 3 bases, with 11 bases separating them. CDR3 size: 14 residues. The CDR3 nucleotides are TGTGCCAGCAGTTTCGGACGGGGGGACACTGAAGCTTTCTTT. This encodes CASSFGRGDTEAFF.

This clonotype has just a few counts. This CDR3 is CASSQERESPYNEQFF. CDR3 DNA: TGTGCCAGCAGCCAAGAACGGGAGAGCCCCTACAATGAGCAGTTCTTC. The chain has TRBV3-1 and TRBJ2-1; D perhaps matches TRBD2 (6 bases). Trimming took off 0 bases at V and 2 bases at J, with 11 bases between the two ends. From germline, CDR1 is LGHDT and CDR2 YNNKEL (reference sequence). This CDR3 spans 16 amino acids.

The chain has TRBV15 and TRBJ1-4, with no clear D. The CDR3 totals 10 residues. Per the germline V gene, CDR1 is LNHNV and CDR2 is YYDKDF (reference sequence). This chain's CDR3 is CRVLGKKLFF. In DNA, the CDR3 is TGTCGGGTCTTGGGGAAAAAACTGTTTTTT.

With regard to this clonotype: This sequence may be a read error, since a much larger clone differs from it by one base. V gene TRBV7-2 combines with J gene TRBJ2-1, with TRBD2 identical over 11 bases. CDR3 length equals 14 residues. Germline values: CDR1 SGHTA, CDR2 FQGNSA. V trimming: 5 bases; J trimming: 9 bases; junction bases outside the gene matches: 6. DNA for the CDR3: TGTGCCAGCAGCATGGGACTAGCGGTCAGTGAGCAGTTCTTC. This codes for CASSMGLAVSEQFF.

This clonotype was seen at least ten times. This rearrangement joins TRBV5-1 to TRBJ1-4, with D uncertain. V was pared by 0 bases and J by 7 bases, with 13 bases between. CDR3 length equals 15 residues. Germline lookup yields CDR1 SGHRS and CDR2 YFSETQ. CDR3 residues: CASSLGAAKREKLFF. In DNA, the CDR3 is TGCGCCAGCAGCTTGGGGGCAGCGAAACGTGAAAAACTGTTTTTT.

This clonotype has ten or more counts. CDR3 residues: CASSPGTSGSTDTQYF. The CDR3 coding sequence is TGCGCCAGCAGCCCCGGGACTAGCGGAAGCACAGATACGCAGTATTTT. The genes are TRBV4-3 and TRBJ2-3; TRBD2 aligns across 11 bases. This CDR3 has 16 residues. V was clipped by 4 bases and J by 0 bases; unmatched bases: 3. Germline loops: CDR1 LGHNA, CDR2 YSLEER.

This clonotype was detected many times. The chain couples TRBV20-1 to TRBJ1-4; D may be TRBD1 (5 bases). CDR1 is DFQATT and CDR2 is SNEGSKA in the germline V gene (reference sequence). This CDR3 has 13 residues. The V end was cut by 2 bases, the J end by 4 bases, with 8 bases between. The CDR3 protein is CSARRGNNEKLFF. The CDR3 nucleotides are TGCAGTGCTAGAAGGGGAAATAATGAAAAACTGTTTTTT.

This clonotype has ten or more counts. The chain uses TRBV5-1 and TRBJ2-1; D call uncertain. The CDR3 runs to 13 residues. Germline CDR1 reads SGHRS; CDR2 reads YFSETQ. V lost 0 bases and J lost 6, with 7 bases in between. The CDR3 spells CASSLDGLNEQFF. In nucleotides, the CDR3 is TGCGCCAGCAGCTTGGACGGGCTCAATGAGCAGTTCTTC.

This clonotype came up many times. The chain links TRBV4-3 to TRBJ2-5; 7 positions agree with TRBD2. Looked up from germline, CDR1 is LGHNA and CDR2 is YSLEER. Losses at the gene ends were 5 bases for V and 4 bases for J; bases not matched to a gene: 4. CDR3 length: 13 amino acids. The DNA of the CDR3 is TGCGCCAGCAGCACCCGACTAGCAGAGACCCAGTACTTC. As protein: CASSTRLAETQYF.

This clonotype showed up many times. The chain uses TRBV25-1 and TRBJ2-7, with D tentatively TRBD1 (6 bases). The CDR3 extends over 14 amino acids. Trimming pared 3 bases from V and 2 bases from J, leaving 11 bases between. The germline CDR1 and CDR2 sequences are MGHDK and SYGVNS. CDR3 sequence reads: CASSDPRGPYEQYF. The CDR3, as DNA: TGTGCCAGCAGTGATCCCAGGGGTCCCTACGAGCAGTACTTC.

This clonotype was detected ten times or more. The chain employs TRBV29-1 and TRBJ2-5, with D unclear. Germline CDR1 and CDR2: SQVTM and ANQGSEA. CDR3 size: 12 residues. The V end lost 5 bases, the J end lost 0 bases, and 7 bases lay between the germline ends. CDR3 bases: TGCAGCGTTCACACACACCAAGAGACCCAGTACTTC. Translation: CSVHTHQETQYF.

This clonotype was observed at least ten times. The chain employs TRBV5-5 and TRBJ2-2; D gene uncertain. The germline V and J ends were trimmed by 1 base and 0 bases, with 10 bases remaining between them. Germline loops: CDR1 SGHKS, CDR2 YYEKEE (reference sequence). The CDR3 totals 16 residues. CDR3 in amino acids: CASSLTGPSNTGELFF. In DNA form, the CDR3 reads TGTGCCAGCAGCTTGACGGGCCCCTCGAACACCGGGGAGCTGTTTTTT.

This clonotype was recorded at least ten times. The chain employs TRBV20-1 and TRBJ1-5; possibly TRBD1 for D (5 bases). Per the germline V gene, CDR1 is DFQATT and CDR2 is SNEGSKA (reference sequence). The CDR3 contains 15 residues. V was shortened by 5 bases and J by 0 bases, with 14 bases between the two germline ends. The CDR3 sequence: CSAAPGGNSNQPQHF. As DNA, the CDR3 is TGCAGTGCTGCCCCTGGGGGGAATAGCAATCAGCCCCAGCATTTT.

This clonotype was detected many times. The genes are TRBV29-1 and TRBJ2-2; D remains ambiguous. Looked up from germline, CDR1 is SQVTM and CDR2 is ANQGSEA. Trimming removed 0 bases from V and 8 bases from J, with 7 bases in between. This CDR3 contains 12 residues. For the CDR3, the DNA is TGCAGCGTTGAAGATCGGCGGGGGGAGCTGTTTTTT. Protein sequence: CSVEDRRGELFF.

This chain uses TRBV6-1 with TRBJ2-7; TRBD2 might be the D (5 bases). This CDR3 spans 14 amino acids. Germline assignment: CDR1 MNHNS and CDR2 SASEGT. V lost 6 bases and J 6 bases, leaving 18 bases between the germline ends. The CDR3 protein is CASRSTRSPFEQYF. The CDR3 DNA reads as TGTGCCAGCAGATCCACTAGGAGCCCCTTCGAGCAGTACTTC.